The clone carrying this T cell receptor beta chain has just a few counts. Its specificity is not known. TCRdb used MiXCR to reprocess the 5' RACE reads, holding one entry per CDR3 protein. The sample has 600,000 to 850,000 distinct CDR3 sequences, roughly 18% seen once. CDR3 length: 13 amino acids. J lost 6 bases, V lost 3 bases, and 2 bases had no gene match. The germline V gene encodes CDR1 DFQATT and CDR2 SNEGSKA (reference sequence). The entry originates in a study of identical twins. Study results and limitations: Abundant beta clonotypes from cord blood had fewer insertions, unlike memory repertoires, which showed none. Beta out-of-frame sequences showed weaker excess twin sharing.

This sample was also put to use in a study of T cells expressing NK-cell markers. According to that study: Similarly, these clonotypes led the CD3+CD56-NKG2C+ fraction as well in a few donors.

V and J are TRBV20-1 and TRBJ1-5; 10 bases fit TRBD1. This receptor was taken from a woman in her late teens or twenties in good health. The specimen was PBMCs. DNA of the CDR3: TGCAGTGCTAGGGGACAGGGGAGTCAGCCCCAGCATTTT. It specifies CSARGQGSQPQHF.